This is a list of T cell receptor beta chains from one sample in a study of vaccination and CD4 T cells after COVID-19. Their recognized antigens are unknown. TCRdb itself ran the PCR reads through MiXCR, one entry per CDR3 protein. Of 15,000 to 20,000 distinct CDR3 sequences in the sample, under 45% are singletons; the top ten hold over 6.5%. The source material was CD4+ T cells from blood, cultured in vitro, sampled after SARS-CoV-2 vaccination. These receptors were collected from a human donor who had recovered from COVID-19. Both conserved end residues are part of each CDR3. Each record gives: D gene, V gene, J gene, clone size, CDR3 protein, CDR3 DNA. D genes are given only for firm matches. Where a row states a size, it is once, few, many or the class of an expanded clone; other rows omit it.

>NA|TRBV21-1|TRBJ2-5|NA
CASNNTLDKNQETQYF
TGTGCCAGCAACAACACCCTGGACAAAAACCAAGAGACCCAGTACTTC
>TRBD2|TRBV20-1|TRBJ2-3|few
CSARKQSGAMGRDTQYF
TGCAGTGCTAGAAAACAAAGCGGGGCGATGGGGAGAGATACGCAGTATTTT
>NA|TRBV6-4|TRBJ2-2|once
CASSEVLNTGELFF
TGTGCCAGCAGTGAAGTTCTAAACACCGGGGAGCTGTTTTTT
>NA|TRBV5-1|TRBJ1-5|NA
CASSKDQTGPQHF
TGCGCCAGCAGTAAGGACCAGACGGGGCCCCAGCATTTT
>NA|TRBV6-2/TRBV6-3|TRBJ2-7|NA
CASSLVIHEQYF
TGTGCCAGCAGTTTGGTCATCCACGAGCAGTACTTC
>NA|TRBV5-1|TRBJ2-7|NA
CASSPVEDSYEQYF
TGCGCCAGCAGCCCAGTAGAGGACTCCTACGAGCAGTACTTC
>NA|TRBV20-1|TRBJ2-3|NA
CSASQGGITDTQYF
TGCAGTGCTAGCCAGGGGGGTATCACAGATACGCAGTATTTT
>NA|TRBV6-2/TRBV6-3|TRBJ2-1|NA
CASSLGSNEQFF
TGTGCCAGCAGTCTAGGGAGCAATGAGCAGTTCTTC
>NA|TRBV28|TRBJ2-4|NA
CASRPPGSGTKNIQYF
TGTGCCAGCAGACCCCCAGGGTCGGGGACCAAAAACATTCAGTACTTC
>NA|TRBV12-3/TRBV12-4|TRBJ2-5|NA
CASSPDILETQYF
TGTGCCAGCAGTCCAGACATTTTAGAGACCCAGTACTTC
>NA|TRBV21-1|TRBJ1-2|few
CASSPHYGYTF
TGTGCCAGCAGCCCGCACTATGGCTACACCTTC
>NA|TRBV6-2/TRBV6-3|TRBJ1-5|few
CASSYSGLEPQHF
TGTGCCAGCAGTTACTCAGGACTGGAGCCCCAGCATTTT
>NA|TRBV6-5|TRBJ2-7|NA
CASSSLGGVDYEQYF
TGTGCCAGCAGTTCACTCGGGGGAGTAGACTACGAGCAGTACTTC
>TRBD2|TRBV7-8|TRBJ2-1|few
CASSPGVAGGYNEQFF
TGTGCCAGCAGCCCTGGTGTAGCGGGAGGCTACAATGAGCAGTTCTTC
>NA|TRBV20-1|TRBJ2-3|NA
CSPPGLFTDTQYF
TGCAGTCCCCCGGGTCTATTCACAGATACGCAGTATTTT
>TRBD1|TRBV25-1|TRBJ2-1|NA
CASSATEQGASQNEQFF
TGTGCCAGCAGTGCGACCGAACAGGGGGCAAGTCAAAATGAGCAGTTCTTC
>TRBD2|TRBV5-4|TRBJ2-1|NA
CVTKRASGNYNEQFF
TGTGTCACCAAACGGGCTAGCGGAAACTACAATGAGCAGTTCTTC
>NA|TRBV5-8|TRBJ1-3|NA
CASSFGQIGNTIYF
TGTGCCAGCAGCTTCGGACAGATTGGAAACACCATATATTTT
>NA|TRBV11-3|TRBJ2-5|NA
CASSSREDGETQYF
TGTGCCAGCAGCTCGAGGGAGGATGGAGAGACCCAGTACTTC
>NA|TRBV6-1|TRBJ1-1|NA
CASIPTWGGTEAFF
TGTGCCAGCATTCCCACTTGGGGAGGCACTGAAGCTTTCTTT
>TRBD2|TRBV7-2|TRBJ2-5|few
CASSSRSGRIRGTQYF
TGTGCCAGCAGCTCACGAAGCGGGAGGATCAGAGGGACCCAGTACTTC
>NA|TRBV5-5|TRBJ2-3|NA
CASTPEGGWEDTQYF
TGTGCCAGCACCCCCGAGGGGGGTTGGGAAGATACGCAGTATTTT
>TRBD2|TRBV6-1|TRBJ2-4|medium-sized
CASRWIEREIVQNIQYF
TGTGCCAGCAGATGGATCGAGCGGGAGATAGTACAAAACATTCAGTACTTC
>TRBD1|TRBV20-1|TRBJ2-7|NA
CSARPWDRSSDEQYF
TGCAGTGCTAGGCCCTGGGACAGGTCCTCGGACGAGCAGTACTTC
>TRBD1|TRBV3-1|TRBJ2-2|NA
CASSQILTGVGTGELFF
TGTGCCAGCAGCCAAATCTTAACAGGGGTGGGCACCGGGGAGCTGTTTTTT
>TRBD2|TRBV7-3|TRBJ2-1|NA
CASSQGTSGRTEQFF
TGTGCCAGCAGCCAAGGGACTAGCGGGAGGACGGAGCAGTTCTTC
>TRBD1|TRBV20-1|TRBJ2-3|NA
CSARDRVTGSTDTQYF
TGCAGTGCTAGAGATCGGGTGACAGGGAGCACAGATACGCAGTATTTT
>NA|TRBV5-1|TRBJ1-5|NA
CASSPGGAEGNQPQHF
TGCGCCAGCAGCCCCGGTGGGGCCGAGGGCAATCAGCCCCAGCATTTT
>TRBD2|TRBV6-2/TRBV6-3|TRBJ2-4|NA
CASSSLSGRTAKNIQYF
TGTGCCAGCAGTTCCCTTAGCGGGAGGACCGCCAAAAACATTCAGTACTTC
>TRBD2|TRBV7-2|TRBJ2-2|NA
CASSHRLAWTGELFF
TGTGCCAGCAGCCATCGACTAGCTTGGACCGGGGAGCTGTTTTTT
>TRBD1|TRBV7-3|TRBJ2-2|NA
CASSLTQGALGGELFF
TGTGCCAGCAGCTTGACACAGGGGGCGCTTGGCGGGGAGCTGTTTTTT
>NA|TRBV2|TRBJ1-2|NA
CASSDELLAAGYTF
TGTGCCAGCAGTGACGAGTTGTTGGCAGCCGGCTACACCTTC
>NA|TRBV2|TRBJ2-1|NA
CASRDSMSSYNEQFF
TGTGCCAGCAGAGACAGCATGAGCTCCTACAATGAGCAGTTCTTC
>NA|TRBV6-4|TRBJ2-3|NA
CASSDGRESDTQYF
TGTGCCAGCAGTGACGGTCGGGAGTCAGATACGCAGTATTTT
>NA|TRBV21-1|TRBJ2-2|large
CASNREVHTGELFF
TGTGCCAGCAACAGGGAGGTTCACACCGGGGAGCTGTTTTTT
>NA|TRBV21-1|TRBJ2-7|few
CASSGRGGVRREQYF
TGTGCCAGCAGCGGAAGGGGGGGGGTCCGCCGCGAGCAGTACTTC
>NA|TRBV20-1|TRBJ2-3|medium-sized
CSVVGFSGDTQYF
TGCAGTGTTGTGGGCTTTTCAGGAGATACGCAGTATTTT
>NA|TRBV28|TRBJ2-2|NA
CASSPSGLYNTGELFF
TGTGCCAGCAGTCCCTCGGGGTTATATAACACCGGGGAGCTGTTTTTT
>NA|TRBV7-3|TRBJ2-3|few
CASSLLSADTQYF
TGTGCCAGCAGCTTACTTAGCGCAGATACGCAGTATTTT
>NA|TRBV6-1|TRBJ1-3|few
CASRRDSGNTIYF
TGTGCCAGCAGGAGGGACTCTGGAAACACCATATATTTT
>NA|TRBV19|TRBJ1-5|NA
CASSVTQGTGNQPQHF
TGTGCCAGTAGTGTCACTCAGGGGACGGGCAATCAGCCCCAGCATTTT
>NA|TRBV20-1|TRBJ2-1|few
CSPPGSSYNEQFF
TGCAGTCCACCAGGTAGCTCCTACAATGAGCAGTTCTTC
>NA|TRBV7-2|TRBJ1-2|few
CASSSGGYGYTF
TGTGCCAGCAGCTCGGGAGGATATGGCTACACCTTC
>NA|TRBV24-1|TRBJ2-2|medium-sized
CATSDYRDTGELFF
TGTGCCACCAGTGATTACAGGGACACCGGGGAGCTGTTTTTT
>NA|TRBV4-3|TRBJ2-2|NA
CASSQDVTEDYGELFF
TGCGCCAGCAGCCAAGATGTTACAGAAGACTACGGGGAGCTGTTTTTT
>NA|TRBV28|TRBJ1-3|NA
CASSSGVSGGNTIYF
TGTGCCAGCAGCTCGGGTGTTTCGGGGGGAAACACCATATATTTT
>TRBD1|TRBV20-1|TRBJ1-2|NA
CSGRDRGNYGYTF
TGCAGTGGCCGGGACAGGGGTAACTATGGCTACACCTTC